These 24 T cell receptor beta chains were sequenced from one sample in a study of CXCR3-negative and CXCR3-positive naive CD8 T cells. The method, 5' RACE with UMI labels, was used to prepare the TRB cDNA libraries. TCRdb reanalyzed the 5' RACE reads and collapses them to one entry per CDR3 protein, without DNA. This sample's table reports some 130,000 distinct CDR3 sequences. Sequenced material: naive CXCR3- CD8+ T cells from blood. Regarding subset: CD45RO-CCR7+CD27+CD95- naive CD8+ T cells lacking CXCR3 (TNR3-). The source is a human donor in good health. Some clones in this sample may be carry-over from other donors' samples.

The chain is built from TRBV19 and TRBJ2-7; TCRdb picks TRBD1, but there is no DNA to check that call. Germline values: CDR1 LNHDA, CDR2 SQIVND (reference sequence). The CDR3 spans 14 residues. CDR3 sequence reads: CASSEGQGFYEQYF.

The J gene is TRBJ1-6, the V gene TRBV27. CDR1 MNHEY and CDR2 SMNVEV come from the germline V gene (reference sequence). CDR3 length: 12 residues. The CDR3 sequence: CASSYPNSPLHF.

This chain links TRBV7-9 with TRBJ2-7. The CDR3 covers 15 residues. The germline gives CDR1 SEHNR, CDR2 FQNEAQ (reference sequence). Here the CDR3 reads CASSSALTYSYEQYF.

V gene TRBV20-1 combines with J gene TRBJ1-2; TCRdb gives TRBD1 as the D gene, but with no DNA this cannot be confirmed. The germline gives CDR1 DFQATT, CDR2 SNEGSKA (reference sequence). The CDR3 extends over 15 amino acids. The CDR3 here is CSARDLGQGDYGYTF.

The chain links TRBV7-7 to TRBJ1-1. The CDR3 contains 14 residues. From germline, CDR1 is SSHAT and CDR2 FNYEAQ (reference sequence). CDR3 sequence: CASSPDLLNTEAFF.

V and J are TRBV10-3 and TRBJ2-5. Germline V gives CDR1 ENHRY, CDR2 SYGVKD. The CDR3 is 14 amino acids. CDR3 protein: CASRRHGYQETQYF.

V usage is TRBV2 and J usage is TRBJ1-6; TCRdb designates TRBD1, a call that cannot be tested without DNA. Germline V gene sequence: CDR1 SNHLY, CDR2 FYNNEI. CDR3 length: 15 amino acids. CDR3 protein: CASSDGGMNNSPLHF.

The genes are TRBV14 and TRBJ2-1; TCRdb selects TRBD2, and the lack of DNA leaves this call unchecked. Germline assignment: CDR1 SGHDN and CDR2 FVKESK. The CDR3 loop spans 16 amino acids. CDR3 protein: CASRLNSGPSYNEQFF.

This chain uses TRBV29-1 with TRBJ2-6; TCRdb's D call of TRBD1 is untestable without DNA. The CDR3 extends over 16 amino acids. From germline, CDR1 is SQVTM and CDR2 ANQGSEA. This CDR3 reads CSVEGDRVYGANVLTF.

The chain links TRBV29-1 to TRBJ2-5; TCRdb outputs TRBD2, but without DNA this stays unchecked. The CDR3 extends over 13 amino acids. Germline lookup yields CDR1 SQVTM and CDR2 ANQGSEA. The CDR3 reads CSVRRGPAKTQYF. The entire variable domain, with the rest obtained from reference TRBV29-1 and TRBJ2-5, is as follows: SAVISQKPSRDICQRGTSLTIQCQVDSQVTMMFWYRQQPGQSLTLIATANQGSEATYESGFVIDKFPISRPNLTFSTLTVSNMSPEDSSIYLCSVRRGPAKTQYFGPGTRLLVL.

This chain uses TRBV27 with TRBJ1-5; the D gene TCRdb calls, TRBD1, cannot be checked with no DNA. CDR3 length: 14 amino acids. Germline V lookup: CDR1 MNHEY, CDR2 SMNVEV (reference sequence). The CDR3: CASSSGNSNQPQHF.

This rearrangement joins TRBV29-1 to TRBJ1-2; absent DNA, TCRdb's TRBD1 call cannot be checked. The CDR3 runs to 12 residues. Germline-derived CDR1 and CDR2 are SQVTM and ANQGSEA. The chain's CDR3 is CSVVEDRGLCTF. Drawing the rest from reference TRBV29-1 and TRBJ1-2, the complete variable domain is SAVISQKPSRDICQRGTSLTIQCQVDSQVTMMFWYRQQPGQSLTLIATANQGSEATYESGFVIDKFPISRPNLTFSTLTVSNMSPEDSSIYLCSVVEDRGLCTFGSGTRLTVV.

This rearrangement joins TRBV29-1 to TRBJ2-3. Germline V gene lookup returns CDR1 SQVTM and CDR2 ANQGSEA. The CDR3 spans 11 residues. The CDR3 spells CSVVVTDTQYF.

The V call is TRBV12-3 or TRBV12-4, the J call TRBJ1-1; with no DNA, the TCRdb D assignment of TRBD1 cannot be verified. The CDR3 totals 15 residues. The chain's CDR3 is CASSLTGGADTEAFF.

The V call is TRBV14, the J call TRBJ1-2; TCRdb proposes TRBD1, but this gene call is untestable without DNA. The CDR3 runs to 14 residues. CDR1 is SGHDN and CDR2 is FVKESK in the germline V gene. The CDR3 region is CASSLLTGSHGYTF. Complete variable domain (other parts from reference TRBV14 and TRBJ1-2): EAGVTQFPSHSVIEKGQTVTLRCDPISGHDNLYWYRRVMGKEIKFLLHFVKESKQDESGMPNNRFLAERTGGTYSTLKVQPAELEDSGVYFCASSLLTGSHGYTFGSGTRLTVV.

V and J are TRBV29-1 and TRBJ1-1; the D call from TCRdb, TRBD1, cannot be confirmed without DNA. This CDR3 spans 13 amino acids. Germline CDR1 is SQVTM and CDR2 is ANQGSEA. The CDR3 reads CSEYTGANTEAFF.

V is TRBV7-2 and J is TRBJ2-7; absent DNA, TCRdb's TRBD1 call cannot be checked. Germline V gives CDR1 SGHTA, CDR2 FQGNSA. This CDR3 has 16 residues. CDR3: CASSLSPGTGGLEQYF. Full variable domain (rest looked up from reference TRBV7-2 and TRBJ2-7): GAGVSQSPSNKVTEKGKDVELRCDPISGHTALYWYRQSLGQGLEFLIYFQGNSAPDKSGLPSDRFSAERTGGSVSTLTIQRTQQEDSAVYLCASSLSPGTGGLEQYFGPGTRLTVT.

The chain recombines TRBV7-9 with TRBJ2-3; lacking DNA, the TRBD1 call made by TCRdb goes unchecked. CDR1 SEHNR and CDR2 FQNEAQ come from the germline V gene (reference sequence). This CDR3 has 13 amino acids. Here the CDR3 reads CASSSGHSDTQYF. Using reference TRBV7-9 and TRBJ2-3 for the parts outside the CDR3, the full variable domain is DTGVSQNPRHKITKRGQNVTFRCDPISEHNRLYWYRQTLGQGPEFLTYFQNEAQLEKSRLLSDRFSAERPKGSFSTLEIQRTEQGDSAMYLCASSSGHSDTQYFGPGTRLTVL.

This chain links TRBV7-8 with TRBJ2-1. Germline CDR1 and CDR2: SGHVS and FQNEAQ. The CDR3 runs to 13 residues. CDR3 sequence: CASSPESRNEQFF.

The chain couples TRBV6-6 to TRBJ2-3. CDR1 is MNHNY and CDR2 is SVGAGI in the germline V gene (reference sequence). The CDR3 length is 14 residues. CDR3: CASSYLSSTDTQYF.

CDR3 region: CASSPGYNNSPLHF. The chain couples TRBV5-5 to TRBJ1-6; the TRBD1 assignment by TCRdb is unverifiable without DNA. The germline V gene has CDR1 SGHKS and CDR2 YYEKEE (reference sequence). The CDR3 runs to 14 residues. Supplemented by reference TRBV5-5 and TRBJ1-6, the full variable domain reads DAGVTQSPTHLIKTRGQQVTLRCSPISGHKSVSWYQQVLGQGPQFIFQYYEKEERGRGNFPDRFSARQFPNYSSELNVNALLLGDSALYLCASSPGYNNSPLHFGNGTRLTVT.

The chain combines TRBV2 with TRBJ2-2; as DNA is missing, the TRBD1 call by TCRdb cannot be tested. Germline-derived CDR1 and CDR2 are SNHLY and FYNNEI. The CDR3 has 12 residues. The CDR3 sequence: CASRPPAGELFF.

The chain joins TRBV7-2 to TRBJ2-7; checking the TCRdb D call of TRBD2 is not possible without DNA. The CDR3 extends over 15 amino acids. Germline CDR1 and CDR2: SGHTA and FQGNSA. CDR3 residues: CASSELAVSSYEQYF.

CDR3 sequence: CASRRSRNAEAFF. The chain has TRBV2 and TRBJ1-1. There are 13 residues in the CDR3. CDR1 and CDR2 from the germline V gene are SNHLY and FYNNEI.